One and the same sample provided the 28 T cell receptor beta chains below, sequenced in a study of tumor-infiltrating lymphocytes in primary liver carcinoma. The template, around 540 ng total RNA, yielded TCR beta cDNA made with a constant-region primer. Three nested multiplex PCR rounds, a slightly modified ARM-PCR method, built the TCR beta libraries. TRBV1-TRBV30 forward primers and a C-beta reverse primer were used in the first two PCR rounds, which each ran for around 10 cycles. One entry per CDR3 protein, called by TCRdb with MiXCR from the multiplex PCR reads. This sample has some 190,000 distinct CDR3 sequences, with roughly 80% found just once. Co-extraction yielded RNA and DNA from roughly 20-30 mg of unsorted bulk tissue. The sample taken for sequencing was tumor tissue from primary liver carcinoma. These receptors came from a man aged 35-49 years with primary liver carcinoma and hepatitis B virus infection.

This clonotype was recorded at least ten times. A much larger clone is a single base away; this may be a read error. This is likely a read error, given that the CDR3 carries no conserved phenylalanine or tryptophan at its end. The rearrangement uses TRBV29-1 and TRBJ2-2; 13 bases fit TRBD2. V trimming: 1 base; J trimming: 5 bases; junction bases outside the gene matches: 4. The CDR3 is 16 residues long. The germline gives CDR1 SQVTM, CDR2 ANQGSEA. The CDR3 region has the DNA TGCAGCGTTGAAGCCGGGACTAGCGGGATAACCGGGGAGCTGTTTCTT. Translating it yields CSVEAGTSGITGELFL.

This chain links TRBV5-6 with TRBJ2-1, with TRBD2 identical over 9 bases. The CDR3 runs 18 residues. Per germline, CDR1 SGHDT and CDR2 YYEEEE. J was trimmed by 4 bases and V by 4 bases; bases with no gene match: 15. In DNA, the CDR3 is TGTGCCAGCAGCCCGGGATTAGCGGGAGTTTTGACATACAATGAGCAGTTCTTC. Amino acids: CASSPGLAGVLTYNEQFF.

The rearrangement links TRBV6-2 or TRBV6-3 to TRBJ1-2; no definite D call. Trimming removed 7 bases from V and 4 bases from J, with 13 bases in between. In germline, CDR1 is MNHEY, CDR2 SVGEGT. The CDR3 covers 13 residues. This CDR3 reads CASNLRSGYGYTF. For the CDR3, the DNA is TGTGCCAGCAACCTCCGGAGCGGCTATGGCTACACCTTC.

Regarding this clonotype: The CDR3 carries no conserved terminal phenylalanine or tryptophan, so it likely arises from a read error. This rearrangement joins TRBV6-5 to TRBJ2-7, with D possibly matching TRBD2 (5 bases). Germline V gene data show CDR1 as MNHEY and CDR2 as SVGAGI. This CDR3 has 15 amino acids. Here the CDR3 DNA reads TGTACCAGCACCCGCCGGAGGCCGCCGTCCTACGAGCAGTACATC. Translating it yields CTSTRRRPPSYEQYI.

For this clonotype: No conserved phenylalanine or tryptophan is present at the end of the CDR3, so a read error is the likely explanation. The chain carries TRBV11-2 and TRBJ1-5, with D possibly TRBD1 on 5 matching bases. CDR1 and CDR2 (germline): SGHAT, FQNNGV. Trimming left V 1 base short and J 2 bases short, with 15 bases between. The CDR3 has 17 residues. CDR3 protein: CASSLVGVIGGNQPQHL. CDR3 nucleotides: TGTGCCAGCAGCTTAGTAGGGGTAATAGGGGGCAATCAGCCCCAGCATCTT.

Concerning this clonotype: A read error is possible here, since a much larger clone lies one base away. This chain uses TRBV6-2 or TRBV6-3 with TRBJ2-5; no firm D call. V lost 7 bases and J lost 6, with 9 bases in between. Germline V lookup: CDR1 MNHEY, CDR2 SVGEGT. CDR3 length: 11 amino acids. The CDR3 DNA is TGTGCCAGCAATTCCGTCCAGACCCAGTACTTC. Translated: CASNSVQTQYF.

This clonotype has ten or more counts. The chain links TRBV12-5 to TRBJ2-2; 12 bases map to TRBD1. J was trimmed by 5 bases and V by 5 bases; bases with no gene match: 6. Germline CDR1 reads LGHNT; CDR2 reads FRNRAP. The CDR3 spans 16 residues. The CDR3 sequence: CASGTGQGAGTGELFF. The CDR3 DNA follows: TGTGCTAGTGGTACGGGACAGGGGGCGGGGACCGGGGAGCTGTTTTTT. Based on the CDR3 plus reference TRBV12-5 and TRBJ2-2, the full variable domain is DARVTQTPRHKVTEMGQEVTMRCQPILGHNTVFWYRQTMMQGLELLAYFRNRAPLDDSGMPKDRFSAEMPDATLATLKIQPSEPRDSAVYFCASGTGQGAGTGELFFGEGSRLTVL.

The V call is TRBV6-5, the J call TRBJ2-3; 7 bases agree with TRBD2. Germline V gene sequence: CDR1 MNHEY, CDR2 SVGAGI. CDR3 length equals 15 residues. The ends lost 6 bases at V and 12 bases at J; junction bases unmatched: 18. Here the CDR3 reads CASSPGGSSTGTQYF. The DNA of the CDR3 is TGTGCCAGCAGCCCCGGGGGGTCTAGCACAGGTACACAGTATTTT.

This clonotype was seen a few times. The CDR3 is CASSLLAGAGDTQYF. Here the CDR3 DNA reads TGTGCCAGCAGTTTGTTAGCGGGAGCGGGGGATACGCAGTATTTT. The rearrangement links TRBV28 to TRBJ2-3; TRBD2 agrees at 9 bases. J was trimmed by 6 bases and V by 3 bases; bases with no gene match: 7. In germline, CDR1 is MDHEN, CDR2 SYDVKM. The CDR3 is made up of 15 amino acids.

As concerns this clonotype: Sequence at one end of the junction differs from germline and may be a read error. The V and J genes are TRBV25-1 and TRBJ2-1; TRBD2 matches 9 bases. The CDR3 consists of 14 residues. Germline V gene sequence: CDR1 MGHDK, CDR2 SYGVNS. The DNA of the CDR3 is TGTATCAGTACAGCGGGAGGCTCCTACAATGAACAGTTCTTC. Translating it yields CISTAGGSYNEQFF.

In its sample, this clonotype was seen many times. This chain connects TRBV5-1 to TRBJ2-3; tentatively, D is TRBD1 (6 bases). Deletions cut 2 bases from V and 4 bases from J, with 8 bases between. Germline-derived CDR1 and CDR2 are SGHRS and YFSETQ. The CDR3 consists of 13 residues. This chain's CDR3 is CASSLTGPDTQYF. Written as DNA, the CDR3 is TGCGCCAGCAGCTTAACAGGGCCAGATACGCAGTATTTT.

This clonotype has just one count. V is TRBV11-1 and J is TRBJ2-7; weak D call: TRBD2 (6 bases). From germline, CDR1 is SGHAT and CDR2 FQDESV (reference sequence). The CDR3 sequence is 15 residues long. V gave up 4 bases and J gave up 4 bases, with 17 bases separating them. CDR3 DNA sequence: TGTGCCAGCAGCTCTTCCCGGGACTCCTTATACGAGCAGTACTTC. Amino acid sequence: CASSSSRDSLYEQYF.

To note about this clonotype: The junction does not match germline at one end; this may be a read error. The chain uses TRBV5-6 and TRBJ2-7, with 7 bases that match TRBD1. CDR3 length equals 19 residues. In germline, CDR1 is SGHDT, CDR2 YYEEEE. CDR3 DNA: TGTGTCAGCAGCGCCACAGGGGCCCGCGAGGGGCAGAAATCCTACGAGCAGTACTTC. It yields the protein CVSSATGAREGQKSYEQYF. The whole variable domain, filled in from reference TRBV5-6 and TRBJ2-7, reads DAGVTQSPTHLIKTRGQQVTLRCSPKSGHDTVSWYQQALGQGPQFIFQYYEEEERQRGNFPDRFSGHQFPNYSSELNVNALLLGDSALYLCVSSATGAREGQKSYEQYFGPGTRLTVT.

This clonotype was detected many times. The chain uses TRBV14 and TRBJ2-6; no reliable D call. Trimming removed 6 bases at V and 7 bases at J, with 10 bases between. This CDR3 comprises 13 residues. Germline V CDR1 and CDR2: SGHDN, FVKESK. The CDR3 loop is CASSLSRANVLTF. The DNA of the CDR3 is TGTGCCAGCAGTCTGAGTAGAGCCAACGTCCTGACTTTC.

The table lists this clonotype with a few counts. This sequence may be a read error, since a much larger clone differs from it by one base. The chain employs TRBV5-4 and TRBJ2-7; D remains ambiguous. Germline V gives CDR1 SGHNT, CDR2 YYREEE (reference sequence). The CDR3 totals 14 residues. CDR3 sequence (DNA): TGTACCAGCAGTTACTGGGGTGAGTCCTACGAGCAGTACTTC. This gives the protein CTSSYWGESYEQYF.

The gene calls are TRBV11-1 and TRBJ2-1, with 14 bases matching TRBD2. This CDR3 region has 16 residues. V trimming: 5 bases; J trimming: 10 bases; junction bases outside the gene matches: 10. Per germline, CDR1 SGHAT and CDR2 FQDESV (reference sequence). The DNA of the CDR3 is TGTGCCAGCAGCACCCGGGGACTAGCGGGAGTTGGGGAGCAGTTCTTC. Encoded protein: CASSTRGLAGVGEQFF.

This clonotype was counted a single time. Compared with germline, one end of the junction differs, possibly owing to a read error. J is TRBJ1-5 and V is TRBV5-5; perhaps TRBD1 as D (6 bases). CDR1 is SGHKS and CDR2 is YYEKEE in the germline V gene (reference sequence). The CDR3 has 14 residues. The CDR3 protein is CTSSSGGAAQPQHF. CDR3 nucleotide sequence: TGTACCAGCAGCAGCGGGGGGGCAGCTCAGCCCCAGCATTTT.

The rearrangement joins TRBV4-2 to TRBJ2-7, with 10 bases lining up with TRBD2. The CDR3 contains 17 residues. Per germline, CDR1 LGHNA and CDR2 YNFKEQ. The J segment lost 4 bases and the V segment lost 6 bases, leaving 15 bases of the junction unmatched. CDR3 sequence (DNA): TGTGCCAGCAGTAAAGGTCTCGCTAGCGGGAGAACTTACGAGCAGTACTTC. Translating it yields CASSKGLASGRTYEQYF.

This clonotype has ten or more counts. The chain has TRBV7-9 and TRBJ2-1, with unresolved D. Germline V gives CDR1 SEHNR, CDR2 FQNEAQ (reference sequence). There are 14 residues in the CDR3. V was shortened by 1 base and J by 5 bases, with 9 bases between the two germline ends. The CDR3 sequence is CASSLGGMDNEQFF. The CDR3, as DNA: TGTGCCAGCAGCTTAGGTGGGATGGACAATGAGCAGTTCTTC.

On this clonotype itself: Its ends do not fully match the called genes, so a read error is possible. V is TRBV29-1 and J is TRBJ2-3; possible D gene TRBD1, 6 bases. The CDR3 runs 13 residues. Looked up from germline, CDR1 is SQVTM and CDR2 is ANQGSEA. The CDR3: CSIEGVAGDAQYF. CDR3 nucleotide sequence: TGCAGCATTGAGGGGGTCGCTGGAGATGCGCAGTATTTT.

In the case of this clonotype: Compared with germline, one end of the junction differs, possibly owing to a read error. This chain uses TRBV7-8 with TRBJ2-5, with a weak D call TRBD2 (7 bases). The germline V gene encodes CDR1 SGHVS and CDR2 FQNEAQ. This CDR3 is built from 17 residues. CDR3 protein: CASSLVSLAVGGETRYF. The CDR3 nucleotides are TGTGCCAGCAGCTTAGTCAGCCTAGCGGTAGGGGGAGAGACCCGGTACTTC.

Points on this clonotype: Mismatch with germline at one junction end may stem from a read error. This chain joins TRBV11-2 and TRBJ1-5; D may be TRBD1 (5 bases). CDR3 length equals 15 residues. Per germline, CDR1 SGHAT and CDR2 FQNNGV. The CDR3 coding sequence is TGTGCCGGCAACTTAAATCTGGGGGTGGCTCAGCCCCAGCATTTC. Amino acids: CAGNLNLGVAQPQHF.

As regards this clonotype: One end of the junction is discordant with germline, which a read error may explain. CDR3 in DNA: TGCGCCAGCAGCCAAGCAGCTAGAGGGAGGACTGGTGAGACTCAGTACTTC. This gives the protein CASSQAARGRTGETQYF. The gene calls are TRBV4-3 and TRBJ2-5; TRBD2 might be the D (6 bases). Germline lookup yields CDR1 LGHNA and CDR2 YSLEER. The CDR3 runs to 17 residues.

Concerning this clonotype itself: The junction differs from germline at one of its ends, possibly a read error. This chain joins TRBV5-6 and TRBJ2-2; 7 bases are a match to TRBD2. The CDR3 extends over 15 amino acids. Germline lookup yields CDR1 SGHDT and CDR2 YYEEEE. CDR3 sequence: CASSWGRTNSGELFF. The CDR3 DNA is TGTGCAAGCAGCTGGGGACGGACGAACAGCGGGGAACTGTTTTTT.

In its sample, this clonotype was seen once. The junction does not match germline at one end; this may be a read error. This CDR3 reads CASRPKGGREDYIF. The CDR3 nucleotides are TGTGCCAGCCGACCTAAGGGGGGCAGGGAAGACTACATCTTC. This chain connects TRBV6-6 to TRBJ1-2; weak D call: TRBD1 (6 bases). Germline CDR1 is MNHNY and CDR2 is SVGAGI (reference sequence). The CDR3 is made up of 14 amino acids.

Note on this clonotype: The CDR3 does not close with the conserved phenylalanine or tryptophan, likely indicating a read error. This chain links TRBV29-1 with TRBJ2-5; 8 nucleotides line up with TRBD2. J was trimmed by 4 bases and V by 7 bases; bases with no gene match: 14. CDR3 size: 15 residues. Germline V CDR1 and CDR2: SQVTM, ANQGSEA. CDR3 amino acids: CSAYGTRFVGETQYI. The CDR3 region has the DNA TGCAGCGCCTACGGGACTAGGTTCGTCGGAGAGACCCAGTACATC.

Details on this clonotype: Germline is not matched at one junction end, which may reflect a read error. This chain joins TRBV6-5 and TRBJ1-2, with D tentatively TRBD1 (6 bases). Germline-derived CDR1 and CDR2 are MNHEY and SVGAGI. This CDR3 has 16 amino acids. The CDR3 DNA reads TGTGCCAGCAGTTCCGGGGGCGGGGTCGTCAACTATGGATACACCTTC. Translating gives CASSSGGGVVNYGYTF.

This clonotype was recorded once. The CDR3 ends on some other residue instead of the conserved phenylalanine or tryptophan, so this is likely a read error. V usage is TRBV29-1 and J usage is TRBJ2-6; D is perhaps TRBD1 (5 bases). The CDR3 covers 15 residues. V lost 4 bases, J lost 2 bases, and 12 bases lay in between. From germline, CDR1 is SQVTM and CDR2 ANQGSEA. The chain's CDR3 is CSVGGADPGANVLTI. The DNA for the CDR3 is TGCAGCGTTGGTGGGGCAGACCCTGGGGCCAACGTCCTGACTATC.